The sequence of this T cell receptor (beta chain) was determined in a study of T cells after yellow fever vaccination. Study-level background: The fractions with low cell numbers were processed using SMART-Seq v4 Ultra Low Input.

TCRdb used MiXCR to reprocess the 5' RACE reads, holding one entry per CDR3 protein. The table shows about 120,000 distinct CDR3 sequences, with almost 9% occurring only once. This clonotype was counted a few times. The CDR3 loop spans 13 amino acids. Trimming removed 5 bases at V and 8 bases at J, with 13 bases between. Per germline, CDR1 SGHRS and CDR2 YFSETQ. The V and J genes are TRBV5-1 and TRBJ1-4; a weak D match, TRBD1 (5 bases). Sample: CD8+ T cells sorted from PBMCs, taken on the day of the yellow fever booster vaccination. The source is a man aged 18 to 30 who received the YFV17D yellow fever vaccine. The CDR3 DNA is TGCGCCAGCAGACCAGGGATGGGCGAAAAACTGTTTTTT. Its protein is CASRPGMGEKLFF.